This T cell receptor beta chain was profiled in a study of T cell changes during pregnancy in multiple sclerosis. The data were produced by immunoSEQ multiplex PCR, yet TCRdb's version contains in-frame clones alone and is incomplete. The sample lists fewer than 50,000 clones, around 90% occurring once. The CDR3 is 13 residues long. With 9 bases removed from V and 0 bases from J, the gap between germline ends came to 8 bases. From germline, CDR1 is MRHNA and CDR2 SNTAGT. This material consisted of CD8+ T cells from peripheral blood mononuclear cells, taken in the third trimester of pregnancy. The chain is built from TRBV6-4 and TRBJ2-2, with D hard to call. This sequence originates from a female donor with multiple sclerosis, enrolled in a pregnancy study. DNA for the CDR3: TGTGCCAGGGAGACGGCGAACACCGGGGAGCTGTTTTTT. This translates into CARETANTGELFF.